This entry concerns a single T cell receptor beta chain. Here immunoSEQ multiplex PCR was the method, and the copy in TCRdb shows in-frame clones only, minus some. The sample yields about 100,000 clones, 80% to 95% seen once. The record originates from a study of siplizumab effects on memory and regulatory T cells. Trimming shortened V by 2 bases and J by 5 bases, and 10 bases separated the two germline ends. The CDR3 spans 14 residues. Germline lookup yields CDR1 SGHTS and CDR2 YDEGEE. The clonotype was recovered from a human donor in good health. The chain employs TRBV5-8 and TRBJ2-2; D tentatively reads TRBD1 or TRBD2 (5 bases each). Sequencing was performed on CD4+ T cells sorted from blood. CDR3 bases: TGTGCCAGCAGCTTCTGGGGGTTTACCGGGGAGCTGTTTTTT. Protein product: CASSFWGFTGELFF.